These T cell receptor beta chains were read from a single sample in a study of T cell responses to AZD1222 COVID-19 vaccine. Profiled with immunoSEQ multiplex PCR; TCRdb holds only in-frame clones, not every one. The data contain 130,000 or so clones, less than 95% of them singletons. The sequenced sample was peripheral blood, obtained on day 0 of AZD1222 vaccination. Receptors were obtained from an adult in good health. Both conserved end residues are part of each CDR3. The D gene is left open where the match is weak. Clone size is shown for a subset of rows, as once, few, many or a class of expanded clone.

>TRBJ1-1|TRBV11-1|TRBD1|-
TGTGCCAGCAGCTTATCCGGGACAGGGAATAAAGCTTTCTTT
CASSLSGTGNKAFF
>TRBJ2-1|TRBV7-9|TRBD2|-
TGTGCCAGCAGCCGGCTCGAAGCAGGGAGGGCCTTGGATGAGCAGTTCTTC
CASSRLEAGRALDEQFF
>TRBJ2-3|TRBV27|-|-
TGTGCCAGCAGTTTATGGCAGGGCACAGATACGCAGTATTTT
CASSLWQGTDTQYF
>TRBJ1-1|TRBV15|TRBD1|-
TGTGCCACCAGCAACAGGGGGCGGGACACTGAAGCTTTCTTT
CATSNRGRDTEAFF
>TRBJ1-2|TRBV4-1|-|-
TGCGCCAGCAGCCAATCACTGGATCCGAATGGCTACACCTTC
CASSQSLDPNGYTF
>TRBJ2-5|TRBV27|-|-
TGTGCCAGCAGTCCTCAGGGTTGGGAGACCCAGTACTTC
CASSPQGWETQYF
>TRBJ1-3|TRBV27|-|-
TGTGCCAGCGGCGAATCCTCAGGGTTCTCTGGAAACACCATATATTTT
CASGESSGFSGNTIYF
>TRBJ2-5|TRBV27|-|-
TGTGCCAGCAGTTTACTCGGGGAGCAAGAGACCCAGTACTTC
CASSLLGEQETQYF
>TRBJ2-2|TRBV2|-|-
TGTGCCAGCAGTACCGGGACGCAGAACACCGGGGAGCTGTTTTTT
CASSTGTQNTGELFF
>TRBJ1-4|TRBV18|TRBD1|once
TGTGCCAGCTCAAGACTTCCGGGACAGGGAGATGAAAAACTGTTTTTT
CASSRLPGQGDEKLFF
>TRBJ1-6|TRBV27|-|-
TGTGCCAGCAGTTTAGCGTCGGGCGGTGTGAGCTCCTATAATTCACCCCTCCACTTT
CASSLASGGVSSYNSPLHF
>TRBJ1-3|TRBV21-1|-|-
TGTGCCAGCCACAGGATCTCTGGAAACACCATATATTTT
CASHRISGNTIYF
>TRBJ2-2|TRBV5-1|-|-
TGCGCCAGCAGCCTCCTTTTGATCCCTGGCGGGGAGCTGTTTTTT
CASSLLLIPGGELFF
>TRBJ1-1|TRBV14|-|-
TGTGCCAGCAGCCAAAGTAGGGCAAGAGGGACTGAAGCTTTCTTT
CASSQSRARGTEAFF
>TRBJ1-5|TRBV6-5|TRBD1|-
TGTGCCAGCACCGGACAGGGGAACAATCAGCCCCAGCATTTT
CASTGQGNNQPQHF
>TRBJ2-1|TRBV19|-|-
TGTGCCAGTAGTATAACTTACAACGAGCAGTTCTTC
CASSITYNEQFF
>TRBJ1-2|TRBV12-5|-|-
TGTGCTAGTGGCTCCGGGGCGATTGCGGGCTACACCTTC
CASGSGAIAGYTF
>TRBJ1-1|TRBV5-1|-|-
TGCGCCAGCTCTAAGAACACTGAAGCTTTCTTT
CASSKNTEAFF
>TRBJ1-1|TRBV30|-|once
TGTGCCTGGAGTGTAGGGCTGAACACTGAAGCTTTCTTT
CAWSVGLNTEAFF
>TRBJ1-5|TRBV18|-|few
TGTGCCAGCTCAGTACGGGACCCTAGCAATCAGCCCCAGCATTTT
CASSVRDPSNQPQHF
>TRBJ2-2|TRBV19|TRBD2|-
TGTGCCAGTAGTATCTCCGGGAGGTCGAACACCGGGGAGCTGTTTTTT
CASSISGRSNTGELFF
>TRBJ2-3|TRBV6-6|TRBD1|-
TGTGCCACTGGGGACAGTGGATCCACAGATACGCAGTATTTT
CATGDSGSTDTQYF
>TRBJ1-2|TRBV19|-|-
TGTGCCAGTCTCTCGGGGGGGCGAAGCTATGGCTACACCTTC
CASLSGGRSYGYTF
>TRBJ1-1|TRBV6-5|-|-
TGTGCCAGCAGTTACCAGATTGCTGGGACGGATGAAGCTTTCTTT
CASSYQIAGTDEAFF
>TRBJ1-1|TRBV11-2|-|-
TGTGCCAGCAGCTTAAGCAATATCCCAGGGGTCCACACTGAAGCTTTCTTT
CASSLSNIPGVHTEAFF
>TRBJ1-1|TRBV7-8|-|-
TGTGCCAGCAGCTTCACTCCCGGGAGGAGAGATGAAGCTTTCTTT
CASSFTPGRRDEAFF
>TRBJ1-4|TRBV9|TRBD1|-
TGTGCCAGCAGCCCCCGCAAGGGAGGGGGCGATGAAAAACTGTTTTTT
CASSPRKGGGDEKLFF
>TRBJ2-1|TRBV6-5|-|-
TGTGCCAGCTTGGGACTTAACCAGGATGAGCAGTTCTTC
CASLGLNQDEQFF
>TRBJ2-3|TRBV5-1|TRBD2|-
TGCGCCAGCACCCCGGGGGAGGGCTCAGATACGCAGTATTTT
CASTPGEGSDTQYF
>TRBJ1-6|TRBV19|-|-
TGTGCCAGTAGCGAGAGGATTATCGGCGGCTCACCCCTCCACTTT
CASSERIIGGSPLHF
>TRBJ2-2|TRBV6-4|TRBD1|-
TGTGCCAGCTCCGGGACAGGGAACACCGGGGAGCTGTTTTTT
CASSGTGNTGELFF
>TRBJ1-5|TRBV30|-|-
TGTGCCTGGGAGCCTCGGTTTGGAAGCAATCAGCCCCAGCATTTT
CAWEPRFGSNQPQHF
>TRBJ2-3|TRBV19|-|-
TGTGCCAGTAGTATGACGGGTGACACGCAGTATTTT
CASSMTGDTQYF
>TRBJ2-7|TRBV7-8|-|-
TGTGCCAGCAGCTCCCGACAGCCAACTAGCTCCTACGAGCAGTACTTC
CASSSRQPTSSYEQYF
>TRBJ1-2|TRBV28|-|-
TGTGCCAGCAGTTGGACGGTGGGCGCAGGCTACACCTTC
CASSWTVGAGYTF
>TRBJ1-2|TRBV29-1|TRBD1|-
TGCAGCGTACCGACAGGGGTCCACTATGGCTACACCTTC
CSVPTGVHYGYTF
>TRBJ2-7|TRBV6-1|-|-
TGTGCCAGCAGTTTAGAAGAGCAGTACTTC
CASSLEEQYF
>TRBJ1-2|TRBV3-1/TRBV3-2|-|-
TGTGCCAGCAGCCAAATACCCTATGGCTACACCTTC
CASSQIPYGYTF
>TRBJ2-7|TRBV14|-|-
TGTGCCAGCAGCCCCCAGGTAGCGGTTCCCTACGAGCAGTACTTC
CASSPQVAVPYEQYF
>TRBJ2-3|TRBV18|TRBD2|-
TGTGCCAGCTCCCTAAGACTAGCGGGAGGACAAGATACGCAGTATTTT
CASSLRLAGGQDTQYF
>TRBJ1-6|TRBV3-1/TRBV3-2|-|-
TGTGCCAGCAGCCGAAGACAGAATTCACCCCTCCACTTT
CASSRRQNSPLHF
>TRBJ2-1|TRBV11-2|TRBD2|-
TGTGCCAGCAGCCTCAAGCGGGACTCCTACAATGAGCAGTTCTTC
CASSLKRDSYNEQFF
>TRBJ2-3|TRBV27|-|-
TGTGCCAGCAGGTCCCAGGGCAGTACGACAGATACGCAGTATTTT
CASRSQGSTTDTQYF
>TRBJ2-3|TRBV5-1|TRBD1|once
TGCGCCAGCAGCTTAACCAGGACAGGGTTCCCAGATACGCAGTATTTT
CASSLTRTGFPDTQYF
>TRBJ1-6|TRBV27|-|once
TGTGCCAGCAGTTCACTAGAGGCAGGCTATGGGTCACCCCTCCACTTT
CASSSLEAGYGSPLHF
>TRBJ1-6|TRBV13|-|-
TGTGCCAGCAGCTTCCCAAGAGTAAATTCACCCCTCCACTTT
CASSFPRVNSPLHF
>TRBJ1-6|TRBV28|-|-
TGTGCCAGCGCGGGACCGAATTCACCCCTCCACTTT
CASAGPNSPLHF
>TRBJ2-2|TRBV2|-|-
TGTGCCAGCACGGGTCCAAAATTCAACACCGGGGAGCTGTTTTTT
CASTGPKFNTGELFF
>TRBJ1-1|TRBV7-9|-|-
TGTGCCAGCAGCTTAGGCGGGCAGGAGGCTTTCTTT
CASSLGGQEAFF
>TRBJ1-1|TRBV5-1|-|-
TGCGCCAGCAGCCTCAGCGAGGGGTTCCGTCCAACTGAAGCTTTCTTT
CASSLSEGFRPTEAFF
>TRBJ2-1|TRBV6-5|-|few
TGTGCCAGCAGTTATCAGGGCTACAATGAGCAGTTCTTC
CASSYQGYNEQFF
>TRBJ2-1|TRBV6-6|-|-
TGTGCCAGCGGGAGGGGGAGAACCTACAATGAGCAGTTCTTC
CASGRGRTYNEQFF
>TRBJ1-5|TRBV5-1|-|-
TGCGCCAGCAGCTTGGAAGGGCCCGGTCAGCCCCAGCATTTT
CASSLEGPGQPQHF